This is a list of T cell receptor beta chains from one sample in a study of blood T cell repertoires in COVID-19. Sequencing was performed with immunoSEQ multiplex PCR; in TCRdb, only in-frame clones are kept and a portion is missing. The sample comprises about 370,000 clones, 89% of which are singletons, and 3% rests with the top ten. Sample: peripheral blood. The receptor set was obtained from a woman in her twenties or thirties with COVID-19, enrolled during active disease. CDR3s include the opening cysteine and the closing phenylalanine or tryptophan. A D gene is named only where the DNA matches it firmly. Not every row has a clone size; where given, it reads once, few, many or a size class.

15	TRBV3-1/TRBV3-2	TRBD1	.	TRBJ1-2	TGTGCCAGCAGCCACCGGGACAGGAGCTGGTATGGCTACACCTTC	CASSHRDRSWYGYTF
11	TRBV15	.	.	TRBJ2-7	TGTGCCACCAGCAGGGAGTACGAGCAGTACTTC	CATSREYEQYF
14	TRBV13	.	.	TRBJ2-2	TGTGCCAGCGGGGAGGGGGCGAACACCGGGGAGCTGTTTTTT	CASGEGANTGELFF
15	TRBV11-3	.	.	TRBJ1-6	TGTGCCAGCAGCACGGACAGCGTCTATAATTCACCCCTCCACTTT	CASSTDSVYNSPLHF
16	TRBV5-8	.	few	TRBJ2-1	TGTGCCAGCAGCCGGCTACAGCAGTCAGCCTACAATGAGCAGTTCTTC	CASSRLQQSAYNEQFF
16	TRBV14	.	.	TRBJ1-3	TGTGCCAGCAGCCAAGATATCGGGTCCTCTGGAAACACCATATATTTT	CASSQDIGSSGNTIYF
16	TRBV20-1	TRBD1	.	TRBJ1-1	TGCAGTGCTAGTTGGGCAGGGGGAACGGGGAGGACTGAAGCTTTCTTT	CSASWAGGTGRTEAFF
17	TRBV10-3	.	.	TRBJ2-1	TGTGCCATCAGTCCCCTGGGAGCCGCGTCCTCCTACAATGAGCAGTTCTTC	CAISPLGAASSYNEQFF
15	TRBV4-3	.	once	TRBJ2-1	TGCGCCAGCAGCCACACACGTATGGCCTACAATGAGCAGTTCTTC	CASSHTRMAYNEQFF
20	TRBV9	TRBD1	.	TRBJ2-6	TGTGCCAGCAGCGTAGTTCTCCCCAGGACAGGAACATCTGGGGCCAACGTCCTGACTTTC	CASSVVLPRTGTSGANVLTF
15	TRBV30	TRBD2	few	TRBJ2-3	TGTGCCTGGAGTGCATGGGAGGGAAGCACAGATACGCAGTATTTT	CAWSAWEGSTDTQYF
18	TRBV19	TRBD1	.	TRBJ2-2	TGTGCCAGTAGTCCGCGGACAGGGGGCACGGGATACACCGGGGAGCTGTTTTTT	CASSPRTGGTGYTGELFF
16	TRBV19	TRBD1	.	TRBJ2-3	TGTGCCAGTAGTCTTGGACAGGGGTCTAGCACAGATACGCAGTATTTT	CASSLGQGSSTDTQYF
15	TRBV6-5	TRBD2	.	TRBJ2-3	TGTGCCAGCAGTCCCTCCGGGACTATGACAGATACGCAGTATTTT	CASSPSGTMTDTQYF